This entry describes one T cell receptor (beta chain). The target of this receptor is not known. One base away there is no much larger clone; base qualities are not given. This record comes from a study of beta chain features in type 1 diabetes listed by TCRdb under 2018. For context, the study as a whole: No differences in mean age, gender distribution, total cell number or subset yield were found between patients and healthy donors. A total of over 95,000,000 sorted cells were examined across all samples, and RNA yield correlated strongly with the number of cells per subset. The study compared the TCRB repertoires of sorted circulating CD4+ T cell subsets in recently diagnosed type 1 diabetes patients with those in matched healthy donors. Whereas all 28 donors provided naive and central memory subsets, regulatory and stem cell-like memory subsets were isolated from just 8 patients and roughly 8 healthy donors.

Each donor gave one peripheral blood draw, averaging approximately 0.12 L, which was collected into heparinised tubes. A BD FACSAria II was used to sort naive, central memory, regulatory and stem cell-like memory CD4+ T cells with a panel that included CD45RO, CCR7, CD25, CD127, CD95 and CD27. Every sorted population had a purity above 95%. Right away, PBMCs were isolated by Lymphoprep density gradient centrifugation and were stained directly, with no culture step. So that batch effects would be minimized, each experiment stained and sorted samples in pairs, pairing one healthy donor with one patient. Per the germline V gene, MDHEN is the CDR1 and SYDVKM is the CDR2. The CDR3 holds 16 amino acids from the cysteine to the phenylalanine. CDR3 DNA only is kept here, 48 bases in frame from base 1. Relative to germline, V is missing 7 bases and J is missing 5 bases, with 9 bases of the junction outside any gene match.

General findings and caveats noted by the study authors: Because cDNA was sequenced instead of genomic DNA, highly expressing activated cells could be over-represented, though the groups showed no difference in activation or CD3 levels. The naive, central memory and regulatory TCRB repertoires appeared to resemble one another more closely among patients than among healthy donors. At VDJ recombination sites, patients with type 1 diabetes made fewer insertions and deleted more nucleotides, a pattern implying thymic rearrangement abnormalities. Only small numbers of individuals were included in the HLA sub-analyses, which left unresolved whether HLA type had any influence on TCRB rearrangement. In all four CD4+ subsets, TCRB CDR3 length was moderately but significantly shorter in type 1 diabetes patients. Shorter templates might have been favored by PCR, but patient and control samples were amplified and corrected together, so both groups would have been affected equally by any skew.

The High Capacity cDNA Reverse Transcription Kit was used to reverse transcribe all of the isolated RNA, meaning that expressed TCRB transcripts were what got sequenced. Deep immunoSEQ sequencing was applied to naive, central memory and regulatory T cell samples, giving an average of about 3.7 million total reads per sample. Sorted cells were lysed in RLT buffer, and RNA was extracted using DNase-treated RNeasy Micro or Mini kits according to cell number. Each cell subset was processed separately to prevent cross-contamination, with patient and healthy donor samples processed together. TCRB sequences were amplified from cDNA with the immunoSEQ multiplex PCR, producing 87-bp fragments spanning the CDR3 region. Amplicons were sequenced on the Illumina HiSeq platform. The published analysis was carried out like this. PCR bias was corrected computationally using synthetic template baselines, and reads within Hamming distance 2 were collapsed, with unmergeable singletons discarded. Reads were aligned against IMGT so that V, D and J genes, CDR3 length and insertions or deletions at six rearrangement sites could be assigned. Within each subset, clonotype counts were normalized to sorted cell number, after which true diversity and Gini coefficients were computed with the tcR R package. The overlap coefficient, calculated on TCRB nucleotide sequences, was used to quantify repertoire sharing. Out-of-frame TCRB sequences from naive cells were analyzed to stand in for the pre-selection repertoire. Sourced from immuneACCESS, this table was stored by TCRdb with only in-frame sequences that have V and J called. A share of the clones is absent; for the studies checked, an unresolved V gene accounts for under half, and the remainder has no known explanation. V and J calls plus clone size are reproduced from that table; the DNA served to infer D and trimming. The sample records 810,000 or so clones, about a sixth of which are singletons. Together, the top ten hold 0.023% of the sample.

The chain joins TRBV28 to TRBJ1-3; TRBD1 aligns with 12 central bases. The clonotype was recovered from a woman younger than 35 in good health. Sequencing was carried out using naive CD4+ T cells from blood. The meaning of the sample's cell subset or site label: true naive CD4+ T cells. The CDR3 region: CASMYLGQGARNTIYF. The nucleotides read TGTGCCAGCATGTATTTGGGACAGGGGGCAAGAAACACCATATATTTT.